The rows below give T cell receptor beta chains drawn from one sample of a study of OX40 agonist ivuxolimab in advanced cancers. Sequencing was performed with immunoSEQ multiplex PCR; in TCRdb, only in-frame clones are kept and a portion is missing. There are roughly 64,000 clones in the sample; around 84% occur only once, and 2% to 2.5% lies in the top ten. The sequenced sample was CD4+ or CD8+ T cells sorted from blood, obtained in a trial of the OX40 agonist ivuxolimab. The receptors shown here come from an adult with an advanced solid tumor such as melanoma, head and neck, liver or kidney cancer. The CDR3 runs from the conserved cysteine through the conserved F or W. A D gene is named only where the DNA matches it firmly. Clone size, where shown, is once, few, many, or a class for clones that have expanded.

TRBJ2-6	TRBV19	.	TRBD1	TGTGCCAGTAGTATAGGGGATCCGGGACAGAACCTCCTCTCTGGGGCCAACGTCCTGACTTTC	CASSIGDPGQNLLSGANVLTF
TRBJ2-7	TRBV7-7	.	.	TGTGCTAGCAGACTAGAGGGGGCAGGGACCCTCTCCTACGAGCAGTACTTC	CASRLEGAGTLSYEQYF
TRBJ1-5	TRBV6-1	once	TRBD1	TGTGCCAGCAGTGCGGGGACAGGGGGGATGCAGCCCCAGCATTTT	CASSAGTGGMQPQHF
TRBJ1-5	TRBV28	.	.	TGTGCCAGCAGTCCTGGGACGTTCAATCAGCCCCAGCATTTT	CASSPGTFNQPQHF
TRBJ2-2	TRBV13	once	.	TGTGCCAGCAGCTTCTCGGATCCACCGAACACCGGGGAGCTGCTTTTT	CASSFSDPPNTGELLF
TRBJ2-2	TRBV19	.	.	TGTGCCAGTAAAAGGGTCACCGGGGAGCTGTTTTTT	CASKRVTGELFF
TRBJ1-1	TRBV27	.	.	TGTGCCAGCAGTTTATCGCGACAGGTGCCTGAAGCTTTCTTT	CASSLSRQVPEAFF
TRBJ1-1	TRBV5-4	.	.	TGTGCCAGCAGCTCCCTGGGGGGGCTCGGTGAAGCTTTCTTT	CASSSLGGLGEAFF
TRBJ1-3	TRBV5-3	.	.	TGTGCCCCACGGGACACCATATATTTT	CAPRDTIYF
TRBJ2-2	TRBV6-5	.	TRBD1	TGTGCCAGCAGTTATTCAGGGGGAAACACCGGGGAGCTGTTTTTT	CASSYSGGNTGELFF
TRBJ2-5	TRBV2	.	.	TGTGCCAGCAGAGATAACTTAGGGGGTGAGACCCAGTACTTC	CASRDNLGGETQYF
TRBJ2-7	TRBV19	once	.	TGTGCCAGTAGTATATCGGGGCTGGGGGAGCAGTACTTC	CASSISGLGEQYF
TRBJ1-3	TRBV5-5	few	.	TGTGCCAGCAGCGGAGGGCGGGCCCTCTCTGGAAACACCATATATTTT	CASSGGRALSGNTIYF
TRBJ2-5	TRBV11-2	.	TRBD2	TGTGCCAGCAGCTTAGAGACTTCTAGCGGGCAAGAGACCCAGTACTTC	CASSLETSSGQETQYF